The TCR beta chain under discussion was sequenced for a study of T cells after posttransplantation cyclophosphamide. Findings and limits, study-wide: Skin or GI-infiltrating T cells shared few TRB sequences with blood.

V was cut by 1 base and J by 2 bases, with 11 bases left in between. From germline, CDR1 is SGDLS and CDR2 YYNGEE. The CDR3 is made up of 15 amino acids. The repertoire was sequenced with immunoSEQ multiplex PCR; TCRdb's copy has only in-frame clones and lacks some. In the table there are tens of thousands of clones, 97% of which are singletons. The naive gate required viable CD3+CD4+ or CD3+CD8+ cells with CCR7+CD45RA+CD45RO-CD95-CD27+CD28+ phenotype. Notes on this clone: Its antigen is still unknown.

The sequenced material came from naive CD4+ T cells sorted from PBMCs. This chain connects TRBV9 to TRBJ2-3, with TRBD1 as a possible D gene (6 bases). The receptor's source is a middle-aged man in good health, CMV-negative, and a related stem cell transplant donor. The CDR3 bases are TGTGCCAGCAGCGTAAGGGGGTCAGCCACAGATACGCAGTATTTT. Residues: CASSVRGSATDTQYF.